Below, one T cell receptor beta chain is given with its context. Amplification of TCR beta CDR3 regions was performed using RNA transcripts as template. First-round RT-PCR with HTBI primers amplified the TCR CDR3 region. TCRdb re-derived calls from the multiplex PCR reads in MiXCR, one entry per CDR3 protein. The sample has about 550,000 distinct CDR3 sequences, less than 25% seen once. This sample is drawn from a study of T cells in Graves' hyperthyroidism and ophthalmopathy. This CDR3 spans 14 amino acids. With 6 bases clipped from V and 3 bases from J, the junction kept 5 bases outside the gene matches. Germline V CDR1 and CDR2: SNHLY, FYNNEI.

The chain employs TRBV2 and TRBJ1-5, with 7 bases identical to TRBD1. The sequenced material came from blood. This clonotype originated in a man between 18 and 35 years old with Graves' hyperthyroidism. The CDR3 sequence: CASRDRVNNQPQHF. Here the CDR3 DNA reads TGTGCCAGCAGAGACAGGGTTAACAATCAGCCCCAGCATTTT.